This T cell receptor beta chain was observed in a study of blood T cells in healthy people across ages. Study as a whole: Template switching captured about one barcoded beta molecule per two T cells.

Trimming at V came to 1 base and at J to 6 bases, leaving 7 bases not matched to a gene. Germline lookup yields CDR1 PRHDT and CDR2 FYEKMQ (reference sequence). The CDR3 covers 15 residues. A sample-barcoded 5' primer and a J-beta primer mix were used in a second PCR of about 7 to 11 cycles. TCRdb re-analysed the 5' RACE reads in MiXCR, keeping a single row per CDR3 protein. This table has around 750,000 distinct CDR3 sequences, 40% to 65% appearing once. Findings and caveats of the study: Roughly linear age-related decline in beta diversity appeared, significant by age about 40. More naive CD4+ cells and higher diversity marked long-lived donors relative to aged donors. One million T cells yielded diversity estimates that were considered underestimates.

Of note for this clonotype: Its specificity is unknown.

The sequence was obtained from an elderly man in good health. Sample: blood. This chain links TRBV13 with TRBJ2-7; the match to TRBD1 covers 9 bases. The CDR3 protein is CASSLVGQGRFEQYF. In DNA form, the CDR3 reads TGTGCCAGCAGCTTAGTGGGACAGGGTCGGTTCGAGCAGTACTTC.